The source of this T cell receptor (beta chain) is a study of cytomegalovirus exposure and HLA in healthy donors. Study at large: Unique TCRs from HLA-typed donors, around 79 million of them, were held in an early data release.

CDR3 length equals 12 residues. Germline V lookup: CDR1 LNHDA, CDR2 SQIVND (reference sequence). The germline V and J ends were trimmed by 6 bases and 5 bases, with 8 bases remaining between them. With 60 Vbeta and 13 Jbeta primers, the PCR was carried out. Only in-frame clones appear in the TCRdb table, and some are missing; sequencing was by immunoSEQ multiplex PCR. The table lists around 190,000 clones, 81% of them singletons, with less than 2% in the top ten. This TCR derives from a young man in good health and CMV-seronegative. The chain combines TRBV19 with TRBJ1-5; unclear D gene. Sequencing input: PBMCs. DNA of the CDR3: TGTGCCAGTAGGGGAGGAGATCAGCCCCAGCATTTT. This translates into CASRGGDQPQHF.